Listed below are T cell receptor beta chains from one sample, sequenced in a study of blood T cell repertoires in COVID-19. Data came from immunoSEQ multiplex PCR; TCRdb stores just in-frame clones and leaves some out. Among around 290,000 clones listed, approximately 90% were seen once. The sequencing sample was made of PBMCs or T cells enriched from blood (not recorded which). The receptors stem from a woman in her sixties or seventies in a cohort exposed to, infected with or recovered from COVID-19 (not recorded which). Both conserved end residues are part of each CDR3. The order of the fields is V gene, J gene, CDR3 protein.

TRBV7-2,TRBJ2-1,CASSFKQGTRVNEQFF
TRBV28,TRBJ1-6,CASTSRGTANNSPLHF
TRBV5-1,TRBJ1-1,CASSRDAMNTEAFF
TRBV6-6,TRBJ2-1,CASSPLGWAGGADEQFF
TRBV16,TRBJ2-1,CASSQPSGRRDEQFF
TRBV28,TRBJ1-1,CASSSQGRGTSNTEAFF
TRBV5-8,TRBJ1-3,CASSLVQGNTIYF
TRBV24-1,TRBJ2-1,CATSERDRSEQFF
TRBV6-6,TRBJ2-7,CASSYSKAGDYEQYF
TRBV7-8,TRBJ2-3,CASSSTDTQYF
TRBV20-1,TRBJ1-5,CSASQDRGNQPQHF
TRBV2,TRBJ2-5,CASSEEVTSWLRETQYF
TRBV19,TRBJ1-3,CASTPDRSGNTIYF
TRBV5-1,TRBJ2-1,CASRTSGSSYNEQFF
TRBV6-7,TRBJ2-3,CARVTGVTSTDTQYF
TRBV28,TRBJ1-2,CASSFRGRFGGYTF
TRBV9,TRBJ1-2,CASSVGTGVNYGYTF
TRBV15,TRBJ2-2,CATSSLPGLAFDTGELFF
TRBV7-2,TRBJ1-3,CASSPTSSGNTIYF
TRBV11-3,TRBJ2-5,CASSLDRRTSGGQETQYF
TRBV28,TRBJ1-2,CASSPRGLLNLFYGYTF
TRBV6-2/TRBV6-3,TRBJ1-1,CASSYGRMNTEAFF
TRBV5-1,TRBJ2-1,CASSSHVGDGLAGGIYNEQFF
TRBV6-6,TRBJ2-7,CASRRGQGTTYEQYF
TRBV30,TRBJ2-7,CAWGGAPSPGQGEYEQYF
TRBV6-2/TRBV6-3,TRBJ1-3,CASSTPQTGSEDTIYF
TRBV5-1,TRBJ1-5,CASSTVPGAYQPQHF
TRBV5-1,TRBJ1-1,CASSLAGNEAFF
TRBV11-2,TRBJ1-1,CASSLDRDRVYEAFF
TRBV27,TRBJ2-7,CASGSGTGVYEQYF
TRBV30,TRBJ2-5,CAWAPGQGTGTQYF
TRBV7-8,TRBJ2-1,CASSFPVFSGSSYNEQFF
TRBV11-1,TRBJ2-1,CASSRRLAGGGHEQFF
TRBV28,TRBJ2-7,CASGRVYEQYF
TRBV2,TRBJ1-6,CASSPGRRGGAAPLHF
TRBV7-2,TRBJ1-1,CASSRDRGLGTEAFF
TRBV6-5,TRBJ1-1,CASSYGDRNTEAFF
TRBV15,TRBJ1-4,CATSGGANEKLFF
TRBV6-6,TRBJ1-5,CASSPRDSYQPQHF
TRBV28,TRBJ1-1,CASSLYQGAGGTEAFF
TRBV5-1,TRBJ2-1,CASSSGSGVYNEQFF
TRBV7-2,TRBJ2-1,CASSPVAGVNNEQFF
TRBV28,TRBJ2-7,CASSSGTSGSSYEQYF
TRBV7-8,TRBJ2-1,CASSLAVLAGSLNEQFF
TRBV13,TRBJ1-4,CASSFGQLGKEKLFF
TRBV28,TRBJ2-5,CASGGASGPQETQYF
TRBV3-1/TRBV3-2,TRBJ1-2,CASSLYEANYGYTF
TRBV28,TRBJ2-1,CASSSNLRLAGEQFF
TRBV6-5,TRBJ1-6,CASSYRDRGQSPLHF
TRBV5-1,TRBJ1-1,CASSLGGGNTEAFF
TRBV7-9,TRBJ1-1,CASSRGGQLNTEAFF
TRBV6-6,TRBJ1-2,CASSPPIDWGYTF
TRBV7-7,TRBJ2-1,CASSPSSGRAPYNEQFF
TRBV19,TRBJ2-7,CASSTDPGTAYEQYF